This T cell receptor beta chain was identified during a study of T cell changes during pregnancy in multiple sclerosis (dated by TCRdb to the late 2010s). Notes on the research overall: In women with multiple sclerosis, the researchers looked at how the T cell repertoire shifted as pregnancy progressed.

Trimming at the junction amounts to 7 bases on V and 2 bases on J, and the germline ends lie 15 bases apart. CDR1 and CDR2 are read off the germline V gene (reference sequence) as MNHEY and SMNVEV. The CDR3 spans 14 residues, from the cysteine through the phenylalanine. This entry keeps only the CDR3 DNA: 42 bases, framed from base 1. Library preparation was by the immunoSEQ multiplex PCR assay. Not all clones reach the TCRdb copy of this immuneACCESS table, which keeps in-frame sequences only. Checked studies attribute under half of the gap to unresolved V genes and leave the rest unexplained. This sample comprises tens of thousands of clones, 90% to 95% of them detected only once. The ten largest account for about 0.42% of the sample. Of note for this clone: Its antigen is still unknown. There are no base qualities to consult, and no much larger clone falls within one base.

The chain is assembled from TRBV27 and TRBJ2-7; the D gene is perhaps TRBD2, from 5 matching bases. This sequence originates from a female donor with multiple sclerosis, enrolled in a pregnancy study. Specimen: CD4+ T cells from peripheral blood mononuclear cells, collected before pregnancy. The DNA sequence is TGTGCCAGCATTGACATCGAGGGAACCTACGAGCAGTACTTC. It codes for CASIDIEGTYEQYF.